This T cell receptor beta chain was sequenced in a study of beta chain features in type 1 diabetes. Study-level information: No age, gender or cell yield differences were seen between patients and healthy donors. Study-wide findings and caveats: Across all four CD4+ subsets, people with type 1 diabetes showed modestly shorter TCRB CDR3s.

The entirety of the isolated RNA underwent reverse transcription, so expressed TCRB transcripts were sequenced. This table comes from immunoSEQ multiplex PCR, and its TCRdb copy is limited to in-frame clones, with some not included. This table holds around 56,000 clones, about 50% found once. Each donor gave one heparinised blood draw averaging roughly 120 mL. A CD45RO/CCR7/CD25/CD127/CD95/CD27 panel sorted naive, central memory, regulatory and stem cell-like memory CD4+ cells. Germline V lookup: CDR1 MDHEN, CDR2 SYDVKM. This CDR3 contains 14 residues. Between the trimmed V and J ends, which lost 7 bases and 2 bases, there was a span of 12 bases. Of note for this clone: Its antigen is undetermined.

The V call is TRBV28, the J call TRBJ1-3, with D perhaps TRBD1 (5 bases). Sample: Tregs from blood. This TCR derives from a woman aged 35 to 49 with type 1 diabetes. As DNA, the CDR3 is TGTGCCAGCACCCCGGCGGGGGCTGGAAACACCATATATTTT. It specifies CASTPAGAGNTIYF.